The 28 T cell receptor beta chains below all came from one sample that was sequenced in a study of T-cell memory formation after mild COVID-19. TCRdb fed the 5' RACE reads into MiXCR, producing one record per CDR3 protein. The sample contains approximately 570,000 distinct CDR3 sequences, approximately 19% of which appear only once. Sequencing was carried out using PBMCs or a T cell subset sorted from them (not recorded which). Every receptor here comes from an adult woman who had mild COVID-19 (a few samples of this study predate the infection). Cell type and time point are not known.

This chain uses TRBV7-2 with TRBJ2-1; the D is unclear. The CDR3 sequence is 16 residues long. The germline CDR1 and CDR2 sequences are SGHTA and FQGNSA. Trimming cost V 1 base and J 6 bases, with 16 bases left between them. CDR3 protein: CASSLDRHLLGNEQFF. In DNA, the CDR3 is TGTGCCAGCAGCTTAGATAGACACCTGCTAGGCAATGAGCAGTTCTTC.

The sample holds a few counts of this clonotype. The gene calls are TRBV7-2 and TRBJ2-7; D is ambiguous. Germline lookup yields CDR1 SGHTA and CDR2 FQGNSA. Trimming shortened V by 2 bases and J by 7 bases, and 12 bases separated the two germline ends. The CDR3 totals 13 residues. This CDR3 is CASSLMTAGEQYF. Written as DNA, the CDR3 is TGTGCCAGCAGCTTAATGACCGCCGGGGAGCAGTACTTC.

This clonotype was picked up a small number of times. The chain carries TRBV27 and TRBJ1-5; D gene unclear. CDR3 length: 13 residues. Between the trimmed V and J ends, which lost 2 bases and 6 bases, there was a span of 8 bases. The germline V gene has CDR1 MNHEY and CDR2 SMNVEV (reference sequence). The CDR3 DNA follows: TGTGCCAGCAGTTTACGTGCCGGTCAGCCCCAGCATTTT. Its translation: CASSLRAGQPQHF.

The CDR3 DNA reads as TGCAGTGCTAGGGGGGAATTCTCCAATCAGCCCCAGCATTTT. Translated: CSARGEFSNQPQHF. The chain recombines TRBV20-1 with TRBJ1-5; perhaps TRBD1 as D (5 bases). In germline, CDR1 is DFQATT, CDR2 SNEGSKA (reference sequence). V was cut by 3 bases and J by 3 bases, with 12 bases left in between. The CDR3 has 14 residues.

This clonotype was seen a single time. This chain links TRBV2 with TRBJ2-7; 7 bases are a match to TRBD2. There are 14 residues in the CDR3. Per the germline V gene, CDR1 is SNHLY and CDR2 is FYNNEI. V shed 8 bases, J shed 1 base, and the junction held 8 bases outside the gene matches. This chain's CDR3 is CASQGGRISYEQYF. The CDR3 DNA sequence: TGTGCCAGCCAGGGCGGGAGAATTTCCTACGAGCAGTACTTC.

The rearrangement uses TRBV12-3 or TRBV12-4 and TRBJ1-2, with 10 bases that match TRBD1. The CDR3 has 13 residues. The V and J ends lost 10 bases and 3 bases, in that order; junction bases with no gene match: 5. The CDR3: CAIDRGLDYGYTF. Written as DNA, the CDR3 is TGTGCCATCGACAGGGGGCTAGACTATGGCTACACCTTC.

This chain links TRBV5-1 with TRBJ2-1; D is possibly TRBD2 (6 bases). Trimming stripped 2 bases from V and 8 bases from J, with 11 bases between. Germline V gene lookup returns CDR1 SGHRS and CDR2 YFSETQ. The CDR3 length is 13 residues. In DNA form, the CDR3 reads TGCGCCAGCAGCTTAGGAGGGGCCTATGAGCAGTTCTTC. Its translation is CASSLGGAYEQFF.

The chain recombines TRBV6-5 with TRBJ2-3; D uncertain. The V end was cut by 0 bases, the J end by 0 bases, with 10 bases between. The CDR3 runs to 16 residues. The germline CDR1 and CDR2 sequences are MNHEY and SVGAGI. DNA for the CDR3: TGTGCCAGCAGTTACTCACTCGGAAGGAGCACAGATACGCAGTATTTT. Protein product: CASSYSLGRSTDTQYF.

This sequence joins TRBV6-5 and TRBJ2-7, with a weak D call TRBD1 (5 bases). The CDR3 extends over 15 amino acids. Germline assignment: CDR1 MNHEY and CDR2 SVGAGI. Trimming removed 1 base from V and 2 bases from J, with 12 bases in between. This CDR3 reads CASSYFQGSTYEQYF. The CDR3 bases are TGTGCCAGCAGTTACTTCCAGGGTTCTACCTACGAGCAGTACTTC.

The chain employs TRBV24-1 and TRBJ2-1; the match to TRBD1 covers 8 bases. V dropped 1 base and J dropped 2; count of bases not matched to a gene: 9. CDR1 and CDR2 from the germline V gene are KGHDR and SFDVKD. The CDR3 covers 18 residues. The CDR3 spells CATSDLDTDRVTYNEQFF. Here the CDR3 DNA reads TGTGCCACCAGTGATTTAGATACGGACAGGGTGACCTACAATGAGCAGTTCTTC.

The chain links TRBV6-4 to TRBJ1-5; no reliable D call. Germline V lookup: CDR1 MRHNA, CDR2 SNTAGT. This CDR3 comprises 13 residues. Trimming removed 6 bases from V and 4 bases from J, with 10 bases in between. CDR3 DNA sequence: TGTGCCAGCAGGGTCGACCTTAATCAGCCCCAGCATTTT. Protein product: CASRVDLNQPQHF.

The V gene is TRBV15, the J gene TRBJ2-1; no firm D call. The ends were cut back, 4 bases at V and 8 bases at J, with 9 bases in the middle. The germline V gene has CDR1 LNHNV and CDR2 YYDKDF (reference sequence). This CDR3 is built from 12 residues. CDR3 region: CATSKRSDEQFF. CDR3 in DNA: TGTGCCACCAGCAAGCGTTCGGATGAGCAGTTCTTC.

This clonotype occurred a few times. V is TRBV7-9 and J is TRBJ2-2; perhaps TRBD2 as D (5 bases). The CDR3 is 15 residues long. Germline-derived CDR1 and CDR2 are SEHNR and FQNEAQ (reference sequence). Trimming took off 8 bases at V and 7 bases at J, with 20 bases between the two ends. The CDR3 loop is CASCDSKSGVGELFF. CDR3 coding DNA: TGTGCCAGCTGCGACTCCAAATCCGGGGTCGGGGAGCTGTTTTTT.

This clonotype was found a few times. V gene TRBV7-8 combines with J gene TRBJ2-5, with D tentatively TRBD2 (7 bases). V lost 5 bases and J lost 0, with 19 bases in between. The CDR3 is 17 amino acids. Germline V gives CDR1 SGHVS, CDR2 FQNEAQ. The CDR3 region is CASSPRRGAANQETQYF. DNA of the CDR3: TGTGCCAGCAGCCCTAGACGGGGGGCGGCGAACCAAGAGACCCAGTACTTC.

This sequence joins TRBV7-2 and TRBJ1-2; tentatively, D is TRBD1 (6 bases). Germline V gene lookup returns CDR1 SGHTA and CDR2 FQGNSA. V was clipped by 3 bases and J by 6 bases, with 11 bases between them. The CDR3 totals 13 residues. CDR3 sequence: CASSFRGAHGYTF. In DNA form, the CDR3 reads TGTGCCAGCAGCTTTAGGGGGGCGCATGGCTACACCTTC. The full variable domain, rest sourced from reference TRBV7-2 and TRBJ1-2, is GAGVSQSPSNKVTEKGKDVELRCDPISGHTALYWYRQSLGQGLEFLIYFQGNSAPDKSGLPSDRFSAERTGGSVSTLTIQRTQQEDSAVYLCASSFRGAHGYTFGSGTRLTVV.

This clonotype showed up many times. The rearrangement uses TRBV5-6 and TRBJ2-3, with 8 bases identical to TRBD2. Germline trimming cut 1 base from V and 2 bases from J; bases unmatched to any gene: 9. This CDR3 comprises 17 residues. In germline, CDR1 is SGHDT, CDR2 YYEEEE. CDR3 loop: CASSLITLAGYTDTQYF. CDR3 DNA sequence: TGTGCCAGCAGCTTGATTACCCTAGCGGGTTACACAGATACGCAGTATTTT.

Concerning this clonotype: One junction end does not reproduce the germline sequence, and a read error may be involved. This chain joins TRBV5-1 and TRBJ1-6; 7 bases line up with TRBD1. Germline V gene sequence: CDR1 SGHRS, CDR2 YFSETQ. The length of the CDR3 is 15 residues. CDR3 region: CASSPRDSDNSLLHF. CDR3 sequence (DNA): TGCGCCAGCAGCCCCCGGGACAGCGATAATTCACTCCTCCACTTT.

The CDR3 bases are TGTGCCAGCAGCTTGGGGGGGGTTACGAAATACGAGCAGTACTTC. Translation: CASSLGGVTKYEQYF. This chain joins TRBV5-4 and TRBJ2-7; D is possibly TRBD2 (6 bases). Germline-derived CDR1 and CDR2 are SGHNT and YYREEE (reference sequence). CDR3 length equals 15 residues. V was trimmed by 0 bases and J by 4 bases, leaving 14 bases between them.

This clonotype occurred a few times. V usage is TRBV4-2 and J usage is TRBJ2-5; 12 bases map to TRBD2. This CDR3 is 16 amino acids long. After removal of 0 bases from V and 5 bases from J, the junction contained 4 bases not matched to a gene. Germline CDR1 is LGHNA and CDR2 is YNFKEQ. The CDR3 region is CASSQELAGGWETQYF. Here the CDR3 DNA reads TGTGCCAGCAGCCAAGAACTAGCGGGGGGTTGGGAGACCCAGTACTTC.

This clonotype was observed a handful of times. The chain has TRBV12-3 or TRBV12-4 and TRBJ1-5, with D unclear. CDR3 length equals 15 residues. Trimming stripped 6 bases from V and 4 bases from J, with 16 bases between. The CDR3 nucleotides are TGTGCCAGCAGCCGAAAGCACGCTATAAATCAGCCCCAGCATTTT. This gives the protein CASSRKHAINQPQHF.

With regard to this clonotype: Lacking the conserved final phenylalanine or tryptophan, this CDR3 likely reflects a read error. The rearrangement links TRBV3-1 to TRBJ1-6, with TRBD1 identical over 8 bases. This CDR3 comprises 16 residues. Germline V lookup: CDR1 LGHDT, CDR2 YNNKEL (reference sequence). V trimming: 4 bases; J trimming: 5 bases; junction bases outside the gene matches: 7. The CDR3 DNA reads TGTGCCAGCAGCCCGTCCGGACAGGGTCATAATTCACCCCTCCACGTT. This translates into CASSPSGQGHNSPLHV.

The V gene is TRBV4-3, the J gene TRBJ1-2; D remains ambiguous. The ends were cut back, 0 bases at V and 3 bases at J, with 8 bases in the middle. The CDR3 has 14 residues. Germline V gives CDR1 LGHNA, CDR2 YSLEER. The CDR3 nucleotides are TGCGCCAGCAGCCAAGACGTGACCTACTATGGCTACACCTTC. As protein: CASSQDVTYYGYTF.

This chain joins TRBV20-1 and TRBJ2-7; no clear D gene. Germline loops: CDR1 DFQATT, CDR2 SNEGSKA (reference sequence). Trimming shortened V by 0 bases and J by 2 bases, and 14 bases separated the two germline ends. The CDR3 totals 15 residues. The chain's CDR3 is CSARDSETLTYEQYF. Here the CDR3 DNA reads TGCAGTGCTAGAGATTCGGAGACCTTAACCTACGAGCAGTACTTC.

This clonotype was detected only a few times. The chain combines TRBV12-3 or TRBV12-4 with TRBJ1-5, with 11 bases matching TRBD1. With 6 bases clipped from V and 16 bases from J, the junction kept 11 bases outside the gene matches. The CDR3 has 13 residues. The CDR3 bases are TGTGCCAGCAGACGGACAGGGGGCAATCAGCCCCATTTT. Translation gives CASRRTGGNQPHF.

V and J are TRBV29-1 and TRBJ2-1, with TRBD2 as a possible D gene (6 bases). The germline V gene encodes CDR1 SQVTM and CDR2 ANQGSEA. The CDR3 runs 14 residues. The V end was cut by 5 bases, the J end by 6 bases, with 17 bases between. The CDR3 DNA reads as TGCAGCGTTAACACTCCTCTCGGGAGCAATGAGCAGTTCTTC. It specifies CSVNTPLGSNEQFF.

There are a few counts of this clonotype. The chain joins TRBV24-1 to TRBJ2-7; D unresolved. The CDR3 loop spans 13 amino acids. The germline V gene encodes CDR1 KGHDR and CDR2 SFDVKD. Trimming cost V 3 bases and J 5 bases, with 10 bases left between them. The CDR3 sequence: CATSDLVGNEQYF. Written as DNA, the CDR3 is TGTGCCACCAGTGATCTGGTCGGTAACGAGCAGTACTTC.

V usage is TRBV12-3 or TRBV12-4 and J usage is TRBJ1-2; 8 nucleotides agree with TRBD1. V trimming: 5 bases; J trimming: 3 bases; junction bases outside the gene matches: 5. This CDR3 has 14 residues. The CDR3 loop reads CASSLTGEYYGYTF. CDR3 nucleotides: TGTGCCAGCAGTCTGACAGGGGAGTACTATGGCTACACCTTC.

V is TRBV27 and J is TRBJ2-2; 9 positions match TRBD1. The CDR3 spans 16 residues. Germline lookup yields CDR1 MNHEY and CDR2 SMNVEV (reference sequence). The V gene end was trimmed by 4 bases and the J gene end by 4 bases; junction bases not matched to a gene: 7. The CDR3: CASSWGGQGFTGELFF. The CDR3 DNA follows: TGTGCCAGCAGTTGGGGGGGACAGGGCTTCACCGGGGAGCTGTTTTTT.